Listed here are 6 T cell receptor beta chains from one sample, sequenced in a study of cytomegalovirus exposure and HLA in healthy donors. The PCR was carried out with 60 Vbeta primers and 13 Jbeta primers. TCRdb keeps only in-frame clones here, not all; method: immunoSEQ multiplex PCR. The sample has 95,000 to 110,000 clones; roughly 79% are singletons. The sequencing input was PBMCs. The origin of the receptors is a man between 45 and 60 years old in good health and CMV-seropositive.

The J gene is TRBJ1-5, the V gene TRBV19, with 7 bases that match TRBD1. This CDR3 has 19 amino acids. Germline V gives CDR1 LNHDA, CDR2 SQIVND (reference sequence). Losses at the gene ends were 2 bases for V and 0 bases for J; bases not matched to a gene: 13. CDR3 DNA: TGTGCCAGTAGTATACCCAGGGGGACAACTTTTTATAGCAATCAGCCCCAGCATTTT. Translated, it gives CASSIPRGTTFYSNQPQHF.

This rearrangement joins TRBV6-4 to TRBJ2-2; 8 bases fit TRBD1. The CDR3 is 14 residues long. The germline CDR1 and CDR2 sequences are MRHNA and SNTAGT. The trim removed 3 bases at V and 6 bases at J, leaving 3 bases unmatched. CDR3 nucleotide sequence: TGTGCCAGCAGTGAGGACAGGGTGGCCGGGGAGCTGTTTTTT. This gives the protein CASSEDRVAGELFF.

Concerning this clone: At one of its ends the junction is not consistent with the germline gene, which may arise from a read error. The chain links TRBV5-6 to TRBJ2-3; 10 nucleotides agree with TRBD2. This CDR3 region has 14 residues. Per the germline V gene, CDR1 is SGHDT and CDR2 is YYEEEE. The CDR3 bases are TGTGCCAGCAGCTCTAGCGGGGGCACTGATACGCAGTATTTT. Amino acid sequence: CASSSSGGTDTQYF.

The genes are TRBV6-6 and TRBJ2-7; 9 nucleotides line up with TRBD2. J lost 5 bases, V lost 7 bases, and 12 bases had no gene match. Looked up from germline, CDR1 is MNHNY and CDR2 is SVGAGI (reference sequence). The CDR3 loop spans 15 amino acids. CDR3 nucleotides: TGTGCCAGCACGACCGGACTAGCGACCCTTAACGAGCAGTACTTC. Amino acids: CASTTGLATLNEQYF.

The genes are TRBV19 and TRBJ2-5, with 10 bases matching TRBD1. The CDR3 sequence is 14 residues long. CDR1 and CDR2 (germline): LNHDA, SQIVND (reference sequence). V shed 1 base and J 5 bases; nucleotides not matched to a gene: 1. In DNA form, the CDR3 reads TGTGCCAGTAGTATAGGACAGGGGGCTGAGACCCAGTACTTC. Translation: CASSIGQGAETQYF. Using reference TRBV19 and TRBJ2-5 for the parts outside the CDR3, the full variable domain is DGGITQSPKYLFRKEGQNVTLSCEQNLNHDAMYWYRQDPGQGLRLIYYSQIVNDFQKGDIAEGYSVSREKKESFPLTVTSAQKNPTAFYLCASSIGQGAETQYFGPGTRLLVL.

The chain recombines TRBV27 with TRBJ2-3; the D is unclear. Trimming left V 5 bases short and J 10 bases short, with 13 bases between. The CDR3 is 12 residues long. Germline V gene sequence: CDR1 MNHEY, CDR2 SMNVEV (reference sequence). The CDR3 loop is CASSHFDGAQYF. The CDR3 nucleotides are TGTGCCAGCAGTCACTTCGATGGTGCGCAGTATTTT.